Included here is one T cell receptor (beta chain) sequence, with context. Its antigen is still unknown. CDR1 and CDR2 (germline): LGHNA, YSLEER. Trimming cost V 1 base and J 15 bases, with 16 bases left between them. The CDR3 is 13 amino acids. These data come from a study of T cell clonotyping in hematopoietic cell transplantation. Study conclusions and caveats: Few recipient clonotypes overlapped donors; over 95% were de novo at given depth. Recipient TCR diversity dropped after transplant; expanded clonotypes rose from day 30 to 180. CD4 and CD8 repertoire contributions could not be separated without sorting.

Produced via immunoSEQ multiplex PCR; TCRdb's table is partial and in-frame only. Of about 12,000 clones listed, roughly 89% are singletons. The V and J genes are TRBV4-3 and TRBJ1-5; weak D call: TRBD1 (5 bases). The sample comprised peripheral blood mononuclear cells. The source is a human donor who either received an allogeneic hematopoietic cell transplant for a myeloid malignancy or was a related donor (not recorded which). Some clones in this sample may be carry-over from other donors' samples. The CDR3 region is CASSQGRDGWRHF. CDR3 sequence (DNA): TGCGCCAGCAGCCAAGGGAGGGACGGGTGGCGGCATTTT.